This is a list of T cell receptor beta chains from one sample in a study of shared clonotypes between healthy human individuals. Repertoires were generated with immunoSEQ multiplex PCR, while TCRdb's copy carries only in-frame clones and drops some. The sample has 2,500,000 or so clones, about 92% seen once; the top ten hold 0.13% to 0.15%. Material for sequencing was naive CD4+ T cells sorted from blood. These receptors originate from a man younger than 35 in good health. Each CDR3 is given with its conserved first and last residue. The order of the fields is clone size, V gene, J gene, D gene, CDR3 DNA, CDR3 protein. The D gene is left open where the match is weak. Where a row states a size, it is once, few, many or the class of an expanded clone; other rows omit it.

clone size: -
V gene: TRBV23-1
J gene: TRBJ2-1
D gene: TRBD2
CDR3 DNA: TGCGCCAGTCCAGCGGGGGTATACGTCAATGAGCAGTTCTTC
CDR3 protein: CASPAGVYVNEQFF

clone size: -
V gene: TRBV15
J gene: TRBJ1-3
D gene: -
CDR3 DNA: TGTGCCACCAGCAGATGGATCGACGCTCTCGGCTCTGGAAACACCATATATTTT
CDR3 protein: CATSRWIDALGSGNTIYF

clone size: once
V gene: TRBV15
J gene: TRBJ2-2
D gene: -
CDR3 DNA: TGTGCCACCAGGTTTTCCGGAAACACCGGGGAGCTGTTTTTT
CDR3 protein: CATRFSGNTGELFF

clone size: -
V gene: TRBV5-5
J gene: TRBJ2-7
D gene: TRBD2
CDR3 DNA: TGTGCCAGCAGCCCTCGGACTAGCGGGGGGGAGTACGAGCAGTACTTC
CDR3 protein: CASSPRTSGGEYEQYF

clone size: -
V gene: TRBV6-6
J gene: TRBJ2-5
D gene: -
CDR3 DNA: TGTGCCAGCAGCCTCAGGGGACAAGAGACCCAGTACTTC
CDR3 protein: CASSLRGQETQYF

clone size: -
V gene: TRBV9
J gene: TRBJ2-7
D gene: TRBD1
CDR3 DNA: TGTGCCAGCAGCGTAGGGACAGGGTTAAACGAGCAGTACTTC
CDR3 protein: CASSVGTGLNEQYF

clone size: few
V gene: TRBV11-2
J gene: TRBJ1-1
D gene: -
CDR3 DNA: TGTGCCAGCAGCAGACAGTTTAACACTGAAGCTTTCTTT
CDR3 protein: CASSRQFNTEAFF

clone size: -
V gene: TRBV18
J gene: TRBJ2-2
D gene: TRBD2
CDR3 DNA: TGTGCCAGCTCGGCAACTAGCGGCCCCCCCACCGGGGAGCTGTTTTTT
CDR3 protein: CASSATSGPPTGELFF

clone size: once
V gene: TRBV4-1
J gene: TRBJ1-6
D gene: -
CDR3 DNA: TGCGCCAGCAGCCAGTACAGGGAGGGTTCACCCCTCCACTTT
CDR3 protein: CASSQYREGSPLHF

clone size: -
V gene: TRBV11-2
J gene: TRBJ2-2
D gene: TRBD2
CDR3 DNA: TGTGCCAGCAGCACGACTAGCTTCGACGGGGAGCTGTTTTTT
CDR3 protein: CASSTTSFDGELFF

clone size: -
V gene: TRBV30
J gene: TRBJ2-7
D gene: TRBD1
CDR3 DNA: TGTGCCTGGAGGCCGAGGGGACAGGGGGCAAATGAGCAGTACTTC
CDR3 protein: CAWRPRGQGANEQYF

clone size: -
V gene: TRBV7-9
J gene: TRBJ2-2
D gene: -
CDR3 DNA: TGTGCCAGCAGCCCTGCCGGGGGGCGGCCAAGCCGAAACACCGGGGAGCTGTTTTTT
CDR3 protein: CASSPAGGRPSRNTGELFF

clone size: -
V gene: TRBV11-2
J gene: TRBJ2-5
D gene: -
CDR3 DNA: TGTGCCAGCAGCTTAGAATACAGCTACCAAGAGACCCAGTACTTC
CDR3 protein: CASSLEYSYQETQYF

clone size: -
V gene: TRBV7-9
J gene: TRBJ2-5
D gene: TRBD2
CDR3 DNA: TGTGCCAGCAGCTTAGCTAGCGGGAGGGCCAGAGAGACCCAGTACTTC
CDR3 protein: CASSLASGRARETQYF

clone size: -
V gene: TRBV27
J gene: TRBJ1-5
D gene: -
CDR3 DNA: TGTGCCAGCAGTTTGGTAGGAGGACAGCCCCAGCATTTT
CDR3 protein: CASSLVGGQPQHF

clone size: -
V gene: TRBV4-1
J gene: TRBJ1-6
D gene: -
CDR3 DNA: TGCGCCAGCAGCCAAGGTCAGATCTCAACCCCTACACCCCTCCACTTT
CDR3 protein: CASSQGQISTPTPLHF

clone size: -
V gene: TRBV27
J gene: TRBJ1-2
D gene: TRBD1
CDR3 DNA: TGTGCCAGCAGTTTACTCCAGGGGGCGGGTTATGGCTACACCTTC
CDR3 protein: CASSLLQGAGYGYTF

clone size: -
V gene: TRBV4-1
J gene: TRBJ2-3
D gene: TRBD2
CDR3 DNA: TGCGCCAGCAGCCAAGAGGGGGCTAGCGGGGTCACAGATACGCAGTATTTT
CDR3 protein: CASSQEGASGVTDTQYF

clone size: -
V gene: TRBV19
J gene: TRBJ2-5
D gene: -
CDR3 DNA: TGTGCCAGTAGTATAGATCTCGGACCACAAGAGACCCAGTACTTC
CDR3 protein: CASSIDLGPQETQYF

clone size: -
V gene: TRBV28
J gene: TRBJ2-7
D gene: -
CDR3 DNA: TGTGCCAGCAGTTTTTCAGGGTTGGGCTACGAGCAGTACTTC
CDR3 protein: CASSFSGLGYEQYF

clone size: once
V gene: TRBV20-1
J gene: TRBJ1-2
D gene: -
CDR3 DNA: TGCAGTGCAAAGGGGCGGGGCTACACCTTC
CDR3 protein: CSAKGRGYTF

clone size: -
V gene: TRBV2
J gene: TRBJ2-7
D gene: -
CDR3 DNA: TGTGCCAGCCGCTCAACCTGGGCAGCAGCCTACGAGCAGTACTTC
CDR3 protein: CASRSTWAAAYEQYF

clone size: -
V gene: TRBV6-5
J gene: TRBJ1-5
D gene: -
CDR3 DNA: TGTGCCAGCAGTCCGGGGGGTAGCAATCAGCCCCAGCATTTT
CDR3 protein: CASSPGGSNQPQHF

clone size: -
V gene: TRBV5-1
J gene: TRBJ2-1
D gene: -
CDR3 DNA: TGCGCCAGCAGCTTGGGACAAAGCTACAATGAGCAGTTCTTC
CDR3 protein: CASSLGQSYNEQFF

clone size: -
V gene: TRBV4-3
J gene: TRBJ2-7
D gene: -
CDR3 DNA: TGCGCCAGCAGCCAAGATTTGGGCACAGAGAACTACGAGCAGTACTTC
CDR3 protein: CASSQDLGTENYEQYF

clone size: -
V gene: TRBV5-1
J gene: TRBJ1-4
D gene: TRBD1
CDR3 DNA: TGCGCCAGCAGCTCGGGACAGGGAAATGAAAAACTGTTTTTT
CDR3 protein: CASSSGQGNEKLFF

clone size: -
V gene: TRBV2
J gene: TRBJ2-7
D gene: -
CDR3 DNA: TGTGCCAGCAGTGGATCGGAACTTGGAGGGAGGTACTTC
CDR3 protein: CASSGSELGGRYF

clone size: once
V gene: TRBV5-1
J gene: TRBJ2-7
D gene: -
CDR3 DNA: TGCGCCAGCAGCTTGGTCGGGGAAGGGTACGAGCAGTACTTC
CDR3 protein: CASSLVGEGYEQYF

clone size: few
V gene: TRBV6-5
J gene: TRBJ2-2
D gene: TRBD2
CDR3 DNA: TGTGCCACCGGACTAGCGGGTTCGGGGGAGCTGTTTTTT
CDR3 protein: CATGLAGSGELFF

clone size: -
V gene: TRBV19
J gene: TRBJ2-4
D gene: TRBD2
CDR3 DNA: TGTGCCAGTAGCCCCGCGGGGACTAGCCCCACGCTAAACATTCAGTACTTC
CDR3 protein: CASSPAGTSPTLNIQYF

clone size: -
V gene: TRBV5-1
J gene: TRBJ2-2
D gene: -
CDR3 DNA: TGCGCCAGCAGCTGGGGACTCCTCCAGAACACCGGGGAGCTGTTTTTT
CDR3 protein: CASSWGLLQNTGELFF

clone size: once
V gene: TRBV5-1
J gene: TRBJ1-1
D gene: -
CDR3 DNA: TGCGCCAGCAGCTTTACAGGGACTATGAACACTGAAGCTTTCTTT
CDR3 protein: CASSFTGTMNTEAFF

clone size: -
V gene: TRBV6-1
J gene: TRBJ2-7
D gene: TRBD1
CDR3 DNA: TGTGCCAGCAGTGAAAATTCCGGGACAGGGGGTAGGGAGCAGTACTTC
CDR3 protein: CASSENSGTGGREQYF

clone size: -
V gene: TRBV5-6
J gene: TRBJ2-6
D gene: TRBD1
CDR3 DNA: TGTGCCAGCAGCTTACCCGAAATCAGGGGGCGCGGGGCCAACGTCCTGACTTTC
CDR3 protein: CASSLPEIRGRGANVLTF

clone size: -
V gene: TRBV18
J gene: TRBJ2-7
D gene: -
CDR3 DNA: TGTGCCAGCTCACCACCGGGAAGTCGCGGCGAGCAGTACTTC
CDR3 protein: CASSPPGSRGEQYF

clone size: -
V gene: TRBV5-4
J gene: TRBJ2-3
D gene: TRBD1
CDR3 DNA: TGTGCCAGCAGCGGGGACAGGGGCTCCCTCCCAGATACGCAGTATTTT
CDR3 protein: CASSGDRGSLPDTQYF

clone size: -
V gene: TRBV7-9
J gene: TRBJ1-3
D gene: -
CDR3 DNA: TGTGCCAGCAGCTTAAAGGGTTATGGAAACACCATATATTTT
CDR3 protein: CASSLKGYGNTIYF

clone size: once
V gene: TRBV18
J gene: TRBJ2-2
D gene: TRBD1
CDR3 DNA: TGTGCCAGCTCGCCAACCCGCAGGGGGTCAGTCTCCTACATGAACACCGGGGAGCTGTTTTTT
CDR3 protein: CASSPTRRGSVSYMNTGELFF

clone size: -
V gene: TRBV18
J gene: TRBJ1-2
D gene: TRBD1
CDR3 DNA: TGTGCCAGCTCACACGGGACAGCCAACTATGGCTACACCTTC
CDR3 protein: CASSHGTANYGYTF

clone size: -
V gene: TRBV11-2
J gene: TRBJ2-5
D gene: -
CDR3 DNA: TGTGCCAGCAGCTTAGGTCAGACTCCAGAGACCCAGTACTTC
CDR3 protein: CASSLGQTPETQYF

clone size: -
V gene: TRBV19
J gene: TRBJ1-3
D gene: -
CDR3 DNA: TGTGCCAGTAGTATCCCCGGGACGCCTCCTCAATTT
CDR3 protein: CASSIPGTPPQF

clone size: once
V gene: TRBV7-9
J gene: TRBJ1-5
D gene: -
CDR3 DNA: TGTGCCAGCAGCTTAGGAACAGGTAAGAGGCCCCAGCATTTT
CDR3 protein: CASSLGTGKRPQHF

clone size: -
V gene: TRBV11-3
J gene: TRBJ1-3
D gene: -
CDR3 DNA: TGTGCCAGCAGCTTAGATGGGGGCGACGTATATTTT
CDR3 protein: CASSLDGGDVYF

clone size: -
V gene: TRBV4-1
J gene: TRBJ1-3
D gene: -
CDR3 DNA: TGCGCCAGCAGCCATCCGGGATTAGGTAACACCATATATTTT
CDR3 protein: CASSHPGLGNTIYF

clone size: -
V gene: TRBV6-1
J gene: TRBJ2-7
D gene: -
CDR3 DNA: TGTGCCAGCAGTGGATTGCTAGCGAACCACGAGCAGTACTTC
CDR3 protein: CASSGLLANHEQYF

clone size: -
V gene: TRBV5-4
J gene: TRBJ2-2
D gene: -
CDR3 DNA: TGTGCCAGCAGCTTGCGGGCCAATACGAACACCGGGGAGCTGTTTTTT
CDR3 protein: CASSLRANTNTGELFF

clone size: -
V gene: TRBV29-1
J gene: TRBJ1-1
D gene: -
CDR3 DNA: TGCAGCGTTGAAGAGTTAAGGAACACTGAAGCTTTCTTT
CDR3 protein: CSVEELRNTEAFF

clone size: -
V gene: TRBV10-3
J gene: TRBJ2-5
D gene: TRBD2
CDR3 DNA: TGTGCCATCAGAGATAGCGGGGGGAACCAAGAGACCCAGTACTTC
CDR3 protein: CAIRDSGGNQETQYF